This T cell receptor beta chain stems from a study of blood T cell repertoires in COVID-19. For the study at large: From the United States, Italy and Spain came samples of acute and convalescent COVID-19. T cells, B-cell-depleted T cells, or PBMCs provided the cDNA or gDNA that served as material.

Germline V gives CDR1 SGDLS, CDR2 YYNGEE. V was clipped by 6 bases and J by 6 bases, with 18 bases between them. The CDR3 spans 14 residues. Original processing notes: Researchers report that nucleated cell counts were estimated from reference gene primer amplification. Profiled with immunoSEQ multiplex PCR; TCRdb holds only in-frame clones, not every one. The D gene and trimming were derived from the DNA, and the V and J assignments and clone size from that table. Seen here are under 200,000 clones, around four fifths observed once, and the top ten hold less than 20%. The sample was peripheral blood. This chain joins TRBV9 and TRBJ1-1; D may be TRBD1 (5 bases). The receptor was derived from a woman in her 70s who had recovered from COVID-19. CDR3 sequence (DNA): TGTGCCAGCACCGCAATTACTTCGGGGGCTGAAGCTTTCTTT. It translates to CASTAITSGAEAFF.